This TCR beta chain was obtained from a study of graft-versus-host responses after intestinal transplantation. Study details: Multivisceral, liver-intestinal, or isolated intestinal transplants were received by the recipients. Every recipient underwent anti-thymocyte globulin induction, then tacrolimus and steroids for approximately three years. General study points: Subjects displaying graft-donor T cell macrochimerism possessed elevated graft-versus-host to host-versus-graft clonal ratios inside allografts. Present in recipient marrow, GvH clones included some that appeared first in ileum or blood.

On this clone itself: Its matching antigen is unknown.

The length of the CDR3 is 14 residues. The V gene's germline CDR1 is LNHDA and CDR2 SQIVND (reference sequence). V was pared by 5 bases and J by 10 bases, with 7 bases of the junction left unmatched. Some clones are missing from TCRdb's copy, which holds only in-frame ones; the method was immunoSEQ multiplex PCR. This repertoire shows about 97,000 clones, around 90% found once; its top ten account for 15% to 20%. The chain combines TRBV19 with TRBJ1-6; the match to TRBD1 covers 8 bases. The receptor comes from a human patient who received an intestinal transplant, so some T cells may come from the graft donor. Sequencing used PBMCs, obtained 450 to 480 days after intestinal transplant. The CDR3 DNA reads as TGTGCCAGTAGTCCAGAGAACAGGGGGTCACCCCTCCACTTT. Translation: CASSPENRGSPLHF.